Given below is one T cell receptor (beta chain) in context. Its antigen is undetermined. These data belong to a study of cytomegalovirus exposure and HLA in healthy donors. Some clones are missing from TCRdb's copy, which holds only in-frame ones; the method was immunoSEQ multiplex PCR. The table records roughly 200,000 clones, about 81% of them present only once. The CDR3 consists of 13 residues. The germline V and J ends were trimmed by 5 bases and 5 bases, with 13 bases remaining between them. The germline V gene has CDR1 LGHNT and CDR2 FRNRAP. Study results and caveats: The study designated roughly 150 TCR beta chains cytomegalovirus-associated.

This rearrangement joins TRBV12-5 to TRBJ2-7, with a weak D call TRBD2 (5 bases). The clonotype comes from a woman in her twenties or thirties in good health and CMV-seronegative. Specimen: PBMCs. CDR3 residues: CASGPPAGDEQYF. The DNA of the CDR3 is TGTGCTAGTGGTCCCCCCGCGGGCGACGAGCAGTACTTC. Complete variable domain (other parts from reference TRBV12-5 and TRBJ2-7): DARVTQTPRHKVTEMGQEVTMRCQPILGHNTVFWYRQTMMQGLELLAYFRNRAPLDDSGMPKDRFSAEMPDATLATLKIQPSEPRDSAVYFCASGPPAGDEQYFGPGTRLTVT.